This T cell receptor (beta chain) was sequenced during a study of cytomegalovirus exposure and HLA in healthy donors. This CDR3 spans 15 amino acids. V lost 0 bases, J lost 13 bases, and 9 bases stayed unmatched. Germline V gene data show CDR1 as SGHRS and CDR2 as YFSETQ. In this sample, this clone turned up once. The PCR employed 60 Vbeta primers together with 13 Jbeta primers. Sequenced by immunoSEQ multiplex PCR; TCRdb stores in-frame clones only, minus some. The sample records 43,000 or so clones, about 60% being singletons. Healthy people donating bone marrow made up the donors. No record exists of this donor's CMV serostatus.

The chain couples TRBV5-1 to TRBJ1-6, with 8 bases aligning to TRBD1. The origin of this receptor is a human donor in good health. Sequencing was done on a sample of PBMCs. The CDR3 is CASSLGGQARSPLHF. In DNA form, the CDR3 reads TGCGCCAGCAGCTTGGGGGGACAGGCTCGGTCGCCCCTCCACTTT. Based on the CDR3 plus reference TRBV5-1 and TRBJ1-6, the full variable domain is KAGVTQTPRYLIKTRGQQVTLSCSPISGHRSVSWYQQTPGQGLQFLFEYFSETQRNKGNFPGRFSGRQFSNSRSEMNVSTLELGDSALYLCASSLGGQARSPLHFGNGTRLTVT.